This TCR beta chain came from a study of T cell responses to AZD1222 COVID-19 vaccine. General study findings and limits: White British donors predominated, females outnumbered males, and clonal diversity was possibly underestimated.

This clone was counted a single time. Its matching antigen is unknown. The CDR3 spans 14 residues. Between the trimmed V and J ends, which lost 0 bases and 3 bases, there was a span of 7 bases. The germline V gene has CDR1 SGHNT and CDR2 YYREEE (reference sequence). Data came from immunoSEQ multiplex PCR; TCRdb stores just in-frame clones and leaves some out. Altogether approximately 140,000 clones are present, about 95% being singletons, with the ten largest covering 0.95% to 1.5%. The sequenced sample was peripheral blood, obtained on day 0 of AZD1222 vaccination. The V call is TRBV5-4, the J call TRBJ1-5; D possibly corresponds to TRBD1 (5 bases). This receptor was obtained from an adult in good health. CDR3 protein: CASSLEGVNQPQHF. The CDR3 DNA reads as TGTGCCAGCAGCTTGGAAGGGGTCAATCAGCCCCAGCATTTT.